The 8 T cell receptor beta chains in this list originate from one sample, sequenced in a study of cytomegalovirus exposure and HLA in healthy donors. PCR used 60 Vbeta primers and 13 Jbeta primers. The repertoire was sequenced with immunoSEQ multiplex PCR; TCRdb's copy has only in-frame clones and lacks some. The sample contains roughly 93,000 clones, roughly 70% of which appear only once. Sample: PBMCs. The receptors derive from a man aged 35-49 years in good health and CMV-seronegative.

The V call is TRBV18, the J call TRBJ2-5; 11 nucleotides match TRBD1. The assigned J gene may be wrong: the sequence end matches TRBJ2-7 better. CDR1 and CDR2 (germline): KGHSH, LQKENI. The CDR3 runs to 15 residues. CDR3 bases: TGTGCCAGCTCACCAGGGACAGGGGGATCCTACGAGCAGTACTTC. Translated: CASSPGTGGSYEQYF.

The rearrangement joins TRBV7-9 to TRBJ2-3; 10 nucleotides align to TRBD2. CDR1 and CDR2 (germline): SEHNR, FQNEAQ (reference sequence). Germline trimming cut 2 bases from V and 5 bases from J; bases unmatched to any gene: 13. The CDR3 is made up of 18 amino acids. Written as DNA, the CDR3 is TGTGCCAGCAGCTTACCCACTAGGCTAGCGGGGGTTATAGATACGCAGTATTTT. The encoded protein is CASSLPTRLAGVIDTQYF. Drawing the rest from reference TRBV7-9 and TRBJ2-3, the complete variable domain is DTGVSQNPRHKITKRGQNVTFRCDPISEHNRLYWYRQTLGQGPEFLTYFQNEAQLEKSRLLSDRFSAERPKGSFSTLEIQRTEQGDSAMYLCASSLPTRLAGVIDTQYFGPGTRLTVL.

The CDR3 here is CSVAPDTICEQYF. CDR3 DNA: TGCAGCGTTGCTCCGGACACAATCTGCGAGCAGTACTTC. The rearrangement joins TRBV29-1 to TRBJ2-7; tentative D call: TRBD1 (5 bases). From germline, CDR1 is SQVTM and CDR2 ANQGSEA. V was cut by 4 bases and J by 6 bases, with 16 bases left in between. The CDR3 is 13 amino acids.

The genes are TRBV7-3 and TRBJ1-2, with TRBD1 matching over 8 bases. Germline V lookup: CDR1 SGHTA, CDR2 FQGTGA. The CDR3 runs to 15 residues. V shed 4 bases, J shed 4 bases, and the junction held 8 bases outside the gene matches. This chain's CDR3 is CASSSGQGNVYGYTF. CDR3 sequence (DNA): TGTGCCAGCAGCTCAGGACAGGGAAATGTCTATGGCTACACCTTC. Based on the CDR3 plus reference TRBV7-3 and TRBJ1-2, the full variable domain is GAGVSQTPSNKVTEKGKYVELRCDPISGHTALYWYRQSLGQGPEFLIYFQGTGAADDSGLPNDRFFAVRPEGSVSTLKIQRTERGDSAVYLCASSSGQGNVYGYTFGSGTRLTVV.

In this sample, this clone turned up once. The V gene is TRBV27, the J gene TRBJ1-3, with D perhaps TRBD1 (6 bases). Germline values: CDR1 MNHEY, CDR2 SMNVEV (reference sequence). The CDR3 runs 14 residues. Deletions cut 4 bases from V and 3 bases from J, with 10 bases between. The CDR3, as DNA: TGTGCCAGCAGTTCGGGGGGCTATGGAAACACCATATATTTT. Its translation: CASSSGGYGNTIYF.

This chain links TRBV5-1 with TRBJ2-3; weak D call: TRBD2 (5 bases). The length of the CDR3 is 13 residues. Trimming removed 4 bases from V and 2 bases from J, with 8 bases in between. CDR1 and CDR2 (germline): SGHRS, YFSETQ. The CDR3 coding sequence is TGCGCCAGCAGCAGGCGGGCCACAGATACGCAGTATTTT. It is translated as CASSRRATDTQYF. Combining the CDR3 with reference TRBV5-1 and TRBJ2-3 gives the whole variable domain KAGVTQTPRYLIKTRGQQVTLSCSPISGHRSVSWYQQTPGQGLQFLFEYFSETQRNKGNFPGRFSGRQFSNSRSEMNVSTLELGDSALYLCASSRRATDTQYFGPGTRLTVL.

This chain connects TRBV7-9 to TRBJ2-7; 12 nucleotides line up with TRBD1. This CDR3 comprises 16 residues. Germline lookup yields CDR1 SEHNR and CDR2 FQNEAQ (reference sequence). V dropped 5 bases and J dropped 6; count of bases not matched to a gene: 11. The CDR3 bases are TGTGCCAGCAGCGGGCTCGGGACAGGGGGCATTCCCGAGCAGTACTTC. As protein: CASSGLGTGGIPEQYF.

This chain connects TRBV29-1 to TRBJ2-7; 7 nucleotides agree with TRBD2. J was trimmed by 6 bases and V by 6 bases; bases with no gene match: 11. Per the germline V gene, CDR1 is SQVTM and CDR2 is ANQGSEA. The CDR3 consists of 13 residues. In nucleotides, the CDR3 is TGCAGCGTAACTAGCGCCGAACCCTTCGAGCAGTACTTC. Translated: CSVTSAEPFEQYF.